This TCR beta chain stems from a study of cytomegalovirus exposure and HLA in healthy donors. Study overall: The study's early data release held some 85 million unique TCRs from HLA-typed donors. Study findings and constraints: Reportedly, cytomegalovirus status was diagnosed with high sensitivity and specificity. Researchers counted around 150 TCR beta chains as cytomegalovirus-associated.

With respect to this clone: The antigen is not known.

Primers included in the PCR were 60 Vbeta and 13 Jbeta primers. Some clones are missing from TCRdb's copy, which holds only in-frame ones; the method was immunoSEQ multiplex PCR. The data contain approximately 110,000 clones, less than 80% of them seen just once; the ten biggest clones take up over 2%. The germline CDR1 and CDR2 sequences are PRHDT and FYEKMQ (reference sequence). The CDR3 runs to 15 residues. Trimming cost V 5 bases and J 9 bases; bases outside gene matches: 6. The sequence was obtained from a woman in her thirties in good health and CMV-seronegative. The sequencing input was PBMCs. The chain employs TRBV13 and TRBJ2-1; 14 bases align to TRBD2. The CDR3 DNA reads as TGTGCCAGCAGCCCGGGGACTAGCGGGAGTACTGAGCAGTTCTTC. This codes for CASSPGTSGSTEQFF.